The 20 T cell receptor beta chains given below trace back to one sample, sequenced in a study of human T cells and chemical hapten exposure. A single record per CDR3 protein comes from TCRdb applying MiXCR to the RACE reads. This sample has about 77,000 distinct CDR3 sequences, with roughly 7.9% found just once. The sample's time point: healthy volunteer bleed at 6 weeks. The starting material, unfractionated whole blood, was used for total RNA extraction. Specimen: whole blood. Every receptor here comes from a female donor in good health. Some clones in this sample may be carry-over from other donors' samples.

V usage is TRBV3-1 and J usage is TRBJ2-7; 13 bases line up with TRBD2. Germline-derived CDR1 and CDR2 are LGHDT and YNNKEL (reference sequence). This CDR3 comprises 17 residues. V lost 4 bases, J lost 5 bases, and 11 bases stayed unmatched. This chain's CDR3 is CASSLPRTSGGENEQYF. As DNA, the CDR3 is TGTGCCAGCAGCCTGCCGCGGACTAGCGGGGGCGAGAACGAGCAGTACTTC.

The sample holds a few counts of this clonotype. The chain recombines TRBV6-5 with TRBJ2-7; D might be TRBD2 (6 bases). Germline CDR1 MNHEY, CDR2 SVGAGI. Between the trimmed V and J ends, which lost 4 bases and 0 bases, there was a span of 10 bases. This CDR3 has 14 residues. The DNA for the CDR3 is TGTGCCAGCAGTTCAGCGGGCGCCTCCTACGAGCAGTACTTC. It specifies CASSSAGASYEQYF.

V usage is TRBV7-3 and J usage is TRBJ2-6, with a tentative D call TRBD2 (5 bases). The CDR3 loop spans 15 amino acids. V was trimmed by 2 bases and J by 1 base, leaving 6 bases between them. Germline assignment: CDR1 SGHTA and CDR2 FQGTGA. CDR3 amino acids: CASSLRGSGANVLTF. The CDR3 DNA sequence: TGTGCCAGCAGCTTACGGGGATCTGGGGCCAACGTCCTGACTTTC.

Many counts were recorded for this clonotype. The chain combines TRBV20-1 with TRBJ1-5; no clear D. V lost 3 bases, J lost 8 bases, and 11 bases lay in between. CDR3 length: 12 amino acids. Germline CDR1 is DFQATT and CDR2 is SNEGSKA (reference sequence). The CDR3 protein is CSASHGEEPQHF. CDR3 DNA sequence: TGCAGTGCTAGCCATGGGGAGGAGCCCCAGCATTTT.

CDR3 residues: CASSIDSLAVLDTQYF. CDR3 nucleotide sequence: TGTGCCAGCAGTATTGACTCACTAGCGGTGTTAGATACGCAGTATTTT. The chain joins TRBV12-3 or TRBV12-4 to TRBJ2-3, with 8 bases matching TRBD2. Trimming at V came to 5 bases and at J to 5 bases, leaving 12 bases not matched to a gene. The CDR3 covers 16 residues.

The chain links TRBV6-5 to TRBJ2-3; 8 nucleotides line up with TRBD1. The V gene end was trimmed by 2 bases and the J gene end by 4 bases; junction bases not matched to a gene: 5. CDR1 MNHEY and CDR2 SVGAGI come from the germline V gene. There are 15 residues in the CDR3. The CDR3 protein is CASSYRTGRPDTQYF. CDR3 DNA sequence: TGTGCCAGCAGTTACCGGACAGGGCGCCCAGATACGCAGTATTTT.

This clonotype was seen a handful of times. This sequence joins TRBV29-1 and TRBJ2-2, with D unclear. The V and J ends lost 7 bases and 7 bases respectively, with 22 bases between them. In germline, CDR1 is SQVTM, CDR2 ANQGSEA. This CDR3 contains 15 residues. CDR3 in DNA: TGCAGCGCCCAGCCTTCGGCTAGACGAAACGGGGAGCTGTTTTTT. Translation gives CSAQPSARRNGELFF.

The chain carries TRBV4-3 and TRBJ1-2; D is possibly TRBD1 (5 bases). CDR1 is LGHNA and CDR2 is YSLEER in the germline V gene. V lost 4 bases, J lost 4 bases, and 7 bases lay in between. The CDR3 extends over 12 amino acids. The CDR3 reads CASSRGVYGYTF. The CDR3 nucleotides read TGCGCCAGCAGCCGAGGGGTCTATGGCTACACCTTC.

This clonotype was observed many times. This sequence joins TRBV27 and TRBJ1-1, with 7 bases that match TRBD1. Germline CDR1 is MNHEY and CDR2 is SMNVEV (reference sequence). The CDR3 sequence is 18 residues long. Losses at the gene ends were 6 bases for V and 2 bases for J; bases not matched to a gene: 18. The CDR3, as DNA: TGTGCCAGCAGGACGGGCTCCGCCGTAGGGGGCCTTAACACTGAAGCTTTCTTT. It yields the protein CASRTGSAVGGLNTEAFF.

This clonotype was detected many times. The CDR3 sequence is CASSFPDRVETQYF. For the CDR3, the DNA is TGCGCCAGCAGCTTCCCGGACAGGGTAGAGACCCAGTACTTC. The chain is built from TRBV5-1 and TRBJ2-5; 8 positions agree with TRBD1. CDR1 is SGHRS and CDR2 is YFSETQ in the germline V gene. The V segment lost 2 bases and the J segment 4 bases; nucleotides outside the gene matches: 4. The CDR3 totals 14 residues.

The gene calls are TRBV4-2 and TRBJ2-3; D is unclear. The CDR3 extends over 17 amino acids. Per the germline V gene, CDR1 is LGHNA and CDR2 is YNFKEQ. V dropped 0 bases and J dropped 0 bases, with 13 bases sitting between them. The DNA of the CDR3 is TGTGCCAGCAGCCAAGATGTCTCCGAGGCTAGCACAGATACGCAGTATTTT. Its protein is CASSQDVSEASTDTQYF.

This clonotype was observed many times. The chain is built from TRBV18 and TRBJ1-1, with a possible D match to TRBD1 (5 bases). CDR1 and CDR2 (germline): KGHSH, LQKENI. The CDR3 sequence is 13 residues long. Trimming stripped 4 bases from V and 5 bases from J, with 11 bases between. The CDR3 sequence: CASSLRQRTEAFF. CDR3 nucleotide sequence: TGTGCCAGCTCACTCAGACAGAGGACTGAAGCTTTCTTT.

V gene TRBV5-4 combines with J gene TRBJ1-1; 7 positions agree with TRBD1. CDR1 SGHNT and CDR2 YYREEE come from the germline V gene (reference sequence). Germline trimming cut 4 bases from V and 1 base from J; bases unmatched to any gene: 10. The CDR3 runs to 16 residues. In DNA, the CDR3 is TGTGCCAGCAGCCTTCCCCACAGGGGAGGGAACACTGAAGCTTTCTTT. It yields the protein CASSLPHRGGNTEAFF. Using reference TRBV5-4 and TRBJ1-1 for the parts outside the CDR3, the full variable domain is ETGVTQSPTHLIKTRGQQVTLRCSSQSGHNTVSWYQQALGQGPQFIFQYYREEENGRGNFPPRFSGLQFPNYSSELNVNALELDDSALYLCASSLPHRGGNTEAFFGQGTRLTVV.

The table lists this clonotype with many counts. The chain employs TRBV28 and TRBJ1-2; D is unclear. The CDR3 is 12 amino acids. The germline gives CDR1 MDHEN, CDR2 SYDVKM. The V end was cut by 5 bases, the J end by 4 bases, with 8 bases between. The chain's CDR3 is CASSKRFYGYTF. Here the CDR3 DNA reads TGTGCCAGCAGTAAACGGTTCTATGGCTACACCTTC.

This clonotype was recorded at least ten times. The V gene is TRBV18, the J gene TRBJ1-1, with 10 bases matching TRBD1. The J segment lost 5 bases and the V segment lost 4 bases, leaving 10 bases of the junction unmatched. In germline, CDR1 is KGHSH, CDR2 LQKENI. The CDR3 runs to 16 residues. This CDR3 is CASSLTPGQGRTEAFF. In DNA, the CDR3 is TGTGCCAGCTCACTTACCCCGGGACAGGGGAGGACTGAAGCTTTCTTT. Full variable domain (remainder filled in from reference TRBV18 and TRBJ1-1): NAGVMQNPRHLVRRRGQEARLRCSPMKGHSHVYWYRQLPEEGLKFMVYLQKENIIDESGMPKERFSAEFPKEGPSILRIQQVVRGDSAAYFCASSLTPGQGRTEAFFGQGTRLTVV.

Many counts were recorded for this clonotype. The chain links TRBV3-1 to TRBJ1-1; the D is unclear. From germline, CDR1 is LGHDT and CDR2 YNNKEL (reference sequence). Trimming shortened V by 1 base and J by 6 bases, and 9 bases separated the two germline ends. The CDR3 has 13 residues. CDR3 region: CASSQGRRAEAFF. CDR3 DNA sequence: TGTGCCAGCAGCCAAGGCAGGAGGGCTGAAGCTTTCTTT. Drawing the rest from reference TRBV3-1 and TRBJ1-1, the complete variable domain is DTAVSQTPKYLVTQMGNDKSIKCEQNLGHDTMYWYKQDSKKFLKIMFSYNNKELIINETVPNRFSPKSPDKAHLNLHINSLELGDSAVYFCASSQGRRAEAFFGQGTRLTVV.

The rearrangement links TRBV20-1 to TRBJ2-5; 16 positions agree with TRBD2. J gave up 2 bases and V 6 bases, and 9 bases lay outside the gene matches. CDR3 length: 17 residues. Germline V gene lookup returns CDR1 DFQATT and CDR2 SNEGSKA (reference sequence). CDR3: CSAAGLAGGPIQETQYF. CDR3 sequence (DNA): TGCAGTGCAGCGGGACTAGCGGGGGGGCCGATACAAGAGACCCAGTACTTC.

This clonotype occurred many times. The J gene is TRBJ2-3, the V gene TRBV11-2, with 10 bases that match TRBD2. The V gene's germline CDR1 is SGHAT and CDR2 FQNNGV. Unmatched junction bases numbered 9, after V lost 5 bases and J lost 4 bases. The CDR3 sequence is 16 residues long. CDR3 loop: CASSRAGGPGADTQYF. For the CDR3, the DNA is TGTGCCAGCAGCCGAGCGGGGGGGCCAGGAGCAGATACGCAGTATTTT.

In this sample, this clonotype turned up many times. The chain joins TRBV29-1 to TRBJ1-1, with TRBD1 as a possible D gene (5 bases). V was cut by 6 bases and J by 5 bases, with 13 bases left in between. Germline values: CDR1 SQVTM, CDR2 ANQGSEA. The CDR3 runs to 12 residues. The CDR3 nucleotides read TGCAGCGTGATCGACAGACAGACTGAAGCTTTCTTT. This sequence encodes CSVIDRQTEAFF.

V is TRBV20-1 and J is TRBJ1-4, with D possibly being TRBD1 (5 bases). The germline V and J ends were trimmed by 5 bases and 4 bases, with 17 bases remaining between them. This CDR3 region has 15 residues. CDR1 and CDR2 (germline): DFQATT, SNEGSKA (reference sequence). The CDR3 loop is CSAAPLREGNEKLFF. The CDR3 nucleotides are TGCAGTGCTGCACCCCTCAGGGAGGGTAATGAAAAACTGTTTTTT.